Shown below are 31 T cell receptor beta chains from a single sample sequenced in a study of blood T cell repertoires in COVID-19. TCRdb's table, derived via immunoSEQ multiplex PCR, lists solely in-frame clones and lacks some. Among nearly 200,000 clones, approximately 82% were seen once, and the ten largest hold about 6.9%. Input material: peripheral blood. These receptors all come from a human donor with acute or convalescent COVID-19. The donor label of this sample is uncertain.

The table lists this clone with a few counts. V gene TRBV5-4 combines with J gene TRBJ1-1; 8 bases line up with TRBD1. Germline assignment: CDR1 SGHNT and CDR2 YYREEE (reference sequence). This CDR3 is 14 amino acids long. With V trimmed by 5 bases and J by 4 bases, 7 bases remained unmatched. The CDR3 DNA reads TGTGCCAGCAGGGCGACAGGGGAGGGCACTGAAGCTTTCTTT. This translates into CASRATGEGTEAFF.

The rearrangement links TRBV9 to TRBJ2-1; 7 bases agree with TRBD1. The CDR3 has 16 amino acids. Per germline, CDR1 SGDLS and CDR2 YYNGEE. V gave up 1 base and J gave up 11 bases; unmatched junction bases: 15. DNA for the CDR3: TGTGCCAGCAGCGTAAGAGGAGACCCGGGGACAGAGAAGCAGTTCTTC. Its translation: CASSVRGDPGTEKQFF. Full variable domain (rest looked up from reference TRBV9 and TRBJ2-1): DSGVTQTPKHLITATGQRVTLRCSPRSGDLSVYWYQQSLDQGLQFLIQYYNGEERAKGNILERFSAQQFPDLHSELNLSSLELGDSALYFCASSVRGDPGTEKQFFGPGTRLTVL.

The chain is built from TRBV27 and TRBJ1-1; weak D call: TRBD1 (5 bases). V was cut by 3 bases and J by 1 base, with 12 bases left in between. The germline V gene has CDR1 MNHEY and CDR2 SMNVEV (reference sequence). This CDR3 has 15 residues. In DNA, the CDR3 is TGTGCCAGCAGTTTGGGGCTTAGAAGGAACACTGAAGCTTTCTTT. It is translated as CASSLGLRRNTEAFF.

The V call is TRBV7-9, the J call TRBJ2-1; 10 bases map to TRBD1. The trim removed 5 bases at V and 9 bases at J, leaving 7 bases unmatched. The CDR3 loop spans 14 amino acids. CDR1 is SEHNR and CDR2 is FQNEAQ in the germline V gene (reference sequence). Here the CDR3 reads CASSKGQGFVEQFF. The CDR3 DNA is TGTGCCAGCAGCAAGGGACAGGGGTTCGTTGAGCAGTTCTTC.

This clone was picked up many times. The chain has TRBV4-1 and TRBJ2-2, with D tentatively TRBD2 (6 bases). The CDR3 runs to 15 residues. V was cut by 4 bases and J by 10 bases, with 19 bases left in between. CDR1 is MGHRA, CDR2 YSYEKL, per germline. The CDR3 bases are TGCGCCAGCAGCCCCCGCCCCGGTACTAGCATGGAGCTGTTTTTT. Amino acid sequence: CASSPRPGTSMELFF.

This clone came up a few times. V is TRBV28 and J is TRBJ1-5; 7 bases align to TRBD1. This CDR3 spans 15 amino acids. The trim removed 8 bases at V and 3 bases at J, leaving 10 bases unmatched. Germline assignment: CDR1 MDHEN and CDR2 SYDVKM. The CDR3 reads CASERQGWYNQPQHF. CDR3 DNA: TGTGCCAGCGAACGACAGGGCTGGTACAATCAGCCCCAGCATTTT.

This clone was observed a handful of times. The chain is built from TRBV27 and TRBJ2-3, with 9 bases fitting TRBD1. The CDR3 contains 17 residues. Germline V lookup: CDR1 MNHEY, CDR2 SMNVEV (reference sequence). Trimming took 4 bases from V and 1 from J; bases not matched to a gene: 9. The CDR3 loop reads CASSSLGTGPRTDTQYF. The CDR3, as DNA: TGTGCCAGCAGTTCCCTAGGGACAGGGCCTCGCACAGATACGCAGTATTTT.

The V call is TRBV15, the J call TRBJ2-1; the D gene is possibly TRBD2 (6 bases). V dropped 0 bases and J dropped 9 bases, with 12 bases sitting between them. This CDR3 is built from 14 residues. Germline CDR1 and CDR2: LNHNV and YYDKDF (reference sequence). CDR3 sequence reads: CATSRDPQGGEQFF. As DNA, the CDR3 is TGTGCCACCAGCAGAGATCCCCAGGGAGGTGAGCAGTTCTTC.

This chain joins TRBV18 and TRBJ2-6; perhaps TRBD1 as D (6 bases). This CDR3 is 15 amino acids long. The V end was cut by 3 bases, the J end by 2 bases, with 8 bases between. CDR1 and CDR2 (germline): KGHSH, LQKENI. In DNA form, the CDR3 reads TGTGCCAGCTCACCGCAGGGGCCTGGGGCCAACGTCCTGACTTTC. It codes for CASSPQGPGANVLTF.

CDR3 DNA sequence: TGTGCCTGGGGTCTGAATCAGCCCCAGCATTTT. Its protein product is CAWGLNQPQHF. The gene calls are TRBV30 and TRBJ1-5; no definite D call. Germline V gene data show CDR1 as GTSNPN and CDR2 as SVGIG (reference sequence). Trimming shortened V by 5 bases and J by 4 bases, and 6 bases separated the two germline ends. The CDR3 consists of 11 residues.

The V call is TRBV7-9, the J call TRBJ2-1, with a weak D call TRBD1 (5 bases). The length of the CDR3 is 15 residues. Germline V lookup: CDR1 SEHNR, CDR2 FQNEAQ (reference sequence). The V end lost 0 bases, the J end lost 2 bases, and 8 bases lay between the germline ends. The CDR3 loop reads CASSLAKGPYNEQFF. The CDR3 DNA follows: TGTGCCAGCAGCTTAGCGAAGGGGCCCTACAATGAGCAGTTCTTC.

In this sample, this clone turned up a few times. The rearrangement joins TRBV25-1 to TRBJ1-3, with D possibly TRBD1 on 6 matching bases. The CDR3 sequence is 13 residues long. V was pared by 10 bases and J by 1 base, with 11 bases between. Germline V gene sequence: CDR1 MGHDK, CDR2 SYGVNS. CDR3 coding DNA: TGTGCCACATCGACAGGTTCTGGAAACACCATATATTTT. It encodes CATSTGSGNTIYF.

The chain joins TRBV15 to TRBJ2-7; TRBD2 matches at 8 bases. Looked up from germline, CDR1 is LNHNV and CDR2 is YYDKDF (reference sequence). This CDR3 region has 15 residues. J lost 4 bases, V lost 0 bases, and 5 bases had no gene match. CDR3 sequence: CATSRDSLAEYEQYF. DNA of the CDR3: TGTGCCACCAGCAGAGATTCACTAGCGGAATACGAGCAGTACTTC. The full variable domain, in which reference TRBV15 and TRBJ2-7 provide the parts outside the CDR3, is DAMVIQNPRYQVTQFGKPVTLSCSQTLNHNVMYWYQQKSSQAPKLLFHYYDKDFNNEADTPDNFQSRRPNTSFCFLDIRSPGLGDTAMYLCATSRDSLAEYEQYFGPGTRLTVT.

The genes are TRBV10-3 and TRBJ1-5; maybe TRBD1 (5 bases). This CDR3 has 14 residues. The V gene's germline CDR1 is ENHRY and CDR2 SYGVKD. Trimming cost V 4 bases and J 7 bases, with 14 bases left between them. This chain's CDR3 is CAISGTGVGQPQHF. CDR3 nucleotide sequence: TGTGCCATCAGTGGTACGGGGGTAGGGCAGCCCCAGCATTTT.

The V call is TRBV20-1, the J call TRBJ1-1; 11 positions match TRBD1. The CDR3 is 11 residues long. The junction had 0 bases not matched to a gene; V was cut back by 7 bases and J by 5 bases. The germline V gene encodes CDR1 DFQATT and CDR2 SNEGSKA (reference sequence). In DNA, the CDR3 is TGCAGTGGGGACAGGGGGACTGAAGCTTTCTTT. This codes for CSGDRGTEAFF.

This chain connects TRBV3-1 (or the pseudogene TRBV3-2) to TRBJ1-1, with TRBD1 identical over 7 bases. The V gene end was trimmed by 1 base and the J gene end by 1 base; junction bases not matched to a gene: 6. CDR1 is LGHDT and CDR2 is YNNKEL in the germline V gene (reference sequence). This CDR3 spans 16 amino acids. The CDR3 bases are TGTGCCAGCAGCCAAGTTACAGGGGCAGGGAACACTGAAGCTTTCTTT. Protein sequence: CASSQVTGAGNTEAFF.

V usage is TRBV5-6 and J usage is TRBJ2-7; 11 nucleotides align to TRBD1. The germline V gene encodes CDR1 SGHDT and CDR2 YYEEEE. The V segment lost 3 bases and the J segment 5 bases; nucleotides outside the gene matches: 4. CDR3 length: 14 amino acids. The CDR3 loop reads CASSSGTGGDEQYF. The CDR3 DNA follows: TGTGCCAGCAGCTCCGGGACAGGGGGAGACGAGCAGTACTTC.

The genes are TRBV5-6 and TRBJ2-3; 14 bases agree with TRBD2. The CDR3 length is 16 residues. CDR1 SGHDT and CDR2 YYEEEE come from the germline V gene. V dropped 4 bases and J dropped 4; count of bases not matched to a gene: 5. The CDR3 here is CASSLGLAGGADTQYF. CDR3 nucleotide sequence: TGTGCCAGCAGCCTTGGACTAGCGGGAGGTGCAGATACGCAGTATTTT.

This chain links TRBV25-1 with TRBJ1-2; 8 bases agree with TRBD1. The CDR3 totals 13 residues. Germline V CDR1 and CDR2: MGHDK, SYGVNS. J gave up 5 bases and V 4 bases, and 3 bases lay outside the gene matches. CDR3 protein: CASSVQGEYGYTF. As DNA, the CDR3 is TGTGCCAGCAGTGTACAGGGGGAATATGGCTACACCTTC.

J is TRBJ1-1 and V is TRBV9; weak D call: TRBD1 (6 bases). The CDR3 spans 17 residues. Between the trimmed V and J ends, which lost 4 bases and 0 bases, there was a span of 19 bases. Germline V gene sequence: CDR1 SGDLS, CDR2 YYNGEE. CDR3 residues: CASSRIFGRGMNTEAFF. In DNA, the CDR3 is TGTGCCAGCAGCCGGATTTTCGGCAGGGGCATGAACACTGAAGCTTTCTTT.

This clone was picked up one time. J is TRBJ1-5 and V is TRBV24-1, with D hard to call. The CDR3 is 13 residues long. CDR1 and CDR2 (germline): KGHDR, SFDVKD. With 5 bases removed from V and 9 bases from J, the gap between germline ends came to 13 bases. CDR3 coding DNA: TGTGCCACCAGTGCTTCCGGGTTAGGGCCCCAGCATTTT. Its translation is CATSASGLGPQHF.

The rearrangement joins TRBV24-1 to TRBJ1-2, with D tentatively TRBD1 (5 bases). Trimming took off 5 bases at V and 4 bases at J, with 19 bases between the two ends. Germline values: CDR1 KGHDR, CDR2 SFDVKD. This CDR3 spans 16 amino acids. This CDR3 reads CATSGSRAGDFYGYTF. DNA of the CDR3: TGTGCCACCAGTGGCTCCCGGGCCGGGGACTTCTATGGCTACACCTTC.

This chain uses TRBV28 with TRBJ1-2; D is possibly TRBD1 (5 bases). Germline values: CDR1 MDHEN, CDR2 SYDVKM. The germline V and J ends were trimmed by 7 bases and 2 bases, with 14 bases remaining between them. This CDR3 region has 14 residues. CDR3 nucleotide sequence: TGTGCCAGCACCCTAGTGGGGGGAAACTATGGCTACACCTTC. It yields the protein CASTLVGGNYGYTF.

This clone was seen more than once but under ten times. This chain links TRBV5-4 with TRBJ2-6; weak D call: TRBD1 (5 bases). The CDR3 is 15 residues long. V lost 4 bases to trimming and J lost 1 base, with 9 bases between them. CDR1 SGHNT and CDR2 YYREEE come from the germline V gene (reference sequence). The CDR3 sequence is CASSTPGSGANVLTF. For the CDR3, the DNA is TGTGCCAGCAGCACCCCAGGGTCTGGGGCCAACGTCCTGACTTTC.

The rearrangement uses TRBV29-1 and TRBJ1-1, with TRBD1 matching 12 bases. The CDR3 extends over 15 amino acids. The J segment lost 4 bases and the V segment lost 8 bases, leaving 11 bases of the junction unmatched. CDR1 and CDR2 (germline): SQVTM, ANQGSEA. CDR3 nucleotides: TGCAGCACTGAGGGGACAGGGGGCCGTGGCACTGAAGCTTTCTTT. This sequence encodes CSTEGTGGRGTEAFF.

V is TRBV5-5 and J is TRBJ2-2; 9 nucleotides agree with TRBD2. With 4 bases clipped from V and 6 bases from J, the junction kept 10 bases outside the gene matches. This CDR3 comprises 16 residues. Germline V gene sequence: CDR1 SGHKS, CDR2 YYEKEE (reference sequence). CDR3 coding DNA: TGTGCCAGCAGCCCCGCGGTAGCGGGAGTTCCCGGGGAGCTGTTTTTT. It yields the protein CASSPAVAGVPGELFF.

The J gene is TRBJ2-7, the V gene TRBV12-3 or TRBV12-4; D might be TRBD1 (5 bases). This CDR3 contains 13 residues. Trimming shortened V by 6 bases and J by 1 base, and 10 bases separated the two germline ends. The CDR3 nucleotides read TGTGCCAGCAGGTCGACAGTTTCCTACGAGCAGTACTTC. The encoded protein is CASRSTVSYEQYF.

V and J are TRBV7-2 and TRBJ1-1; TRBD1 matches 7 bases. The CDR3 contains 14 residues. Germline trimming cut 5 bases from V and 0 bases from J; bases unmatched to any gene: 3. Looked up from germline, CDR1 is SGHTA and CDR2 is FQGNSA. CDR3: CASSPGQLNTEAFF. Written as DNA, the CDR3 is TGTGCCAGCAGCCCGGGACAGTTGAACACTGAAGCTTTCTTT. Looking up the rest from reference TRBV7-2 and TRBJ1-1 gives the full variable domain: GAGVSQSPSNKVTEKGKDVELRCDPISGHTALYWYRQSLGQGLEFLIYFQGNSAPDKSGLPSDRFSAERTGGSVSTLTIQRTQQEDSAVYLCASSPGQLNTEAFFGQGTRLTVV.

The chain is built from TRBV7-2 and TRBJ2-1; the match to TRBD2 covers 8 bases. This CDR3 region has 15 residues. The germline V gene encodes CDR1 SGHTA and CDR2 FQGNSA. Trimming took 5 bases from V and 1 from J; bases not matched to a gene: 4. The CDR3 nucleotides read TGTGCCAGCAGCCTTGGGACTAGATCCTACAATGAGCAGTTCTTC. This codes for CASSLGTRSYNEQFF. Based on the CDR3 plus reference TRBV7-2 and TRBJ2-1, the full variable domain is GAGVSQSPSNKVTEKGKDVELRCDPISGHTALYWYRQSLGQGLEFLIYFQGNSAPDKSGLPSDRFSAERTGGSVSTLTIQRTQQEDSAVYLCASSLGTRSYNEQFFGPGTRLTVL.

The chain recombines TRBV7-9 with TRBJ2-6, with TRBD1 identical over 9 bases. The CDR3 runs 17 residues. V shed 4 bases and J 0 bases; nucleotides not matched to a gene: 4. Germline assignment: CDR1 SEHNR and CDR2 FQNEAQ (reference sequence). The CDR3 is CASSSGQGVSGANVLTF. The CDR3 bases are TGTGCCAGCAGCTCGGGACAGGGTGTCTCTGGGGCCAACGTCCTGACTTTC.

The V call is TRBV9, the J call TRBJ1-1; TRBD1 aligns across 9 bases. The CDR3 has 16 residues. V gave up 3 bases and J gave up 6 bases; unmatched junction bases: 12. Germline values: CDR1 SGDLS, CDR2 YYNGEE. The CDR3 loop reads CASSALGTGRDAEAFF. In DNA form, the CDR3 reads TGTGCCAGCAGCGCCCTCGGGACAGGGAGAGACGCTGAAGCTTTCTTT.